This is a list of T cell receptor beta chains from one sample in a study of blood T cell repertoires in COVID-19. Method: immunoSEQ multiplex PCR; TCRdb's copy keeps in-frame clones and lacks some. The sample contains about 140,000 clones, about three quarters of which appear only once. Sequencing was performed on peripheral blood. These receptors all stem from a man aged 50-60 years with acute or convalescent COVID-19. Each CDR3 is given with its conserved first and last residue. Fields, in order: V gene, D gene, J gene, CDR3 length, clone size, CDR3 protein, CDR3 DNA. The D gene is left open where the match is weak. Where a row states a size, it is once, few, many or the class of an expanded clone; other rows omit it.

>TRBV21-1|NA|TRBJ2-1|16|NA
CASSDDSRVALNEQFF
TGTGCCAGCAGCGACGACTCAAGGGTAGCGCTTAATGAGCAGTTCTTC
>TRBV27|NA|TRBJ1-2|15|NA
CASSPRQSPNYGYTF
TGTGCCAGCAGTCCCCGACAGTCTCCTAACTATGGCTACACCTTC
>TRBV30|NA|TRBJ1-5|14|NA
CAWSTAAYNQPQHF
TGTGCCTGGAGCACAGCCGCTTACAATCAGCCCCAGCATTTT
>TRBV11-2|NA|TRBJ2-4|17|NA
CASSRGGGGRIENIQYF
TGTGCCAGCAGCCGAGGAGGTGGGGGCCGGATTGAAAACATTCAGTACTTC
>TRBV5-4|TRBD1|TRBJ2-1|14|NA
CASSLGQGFNEQFF
TGTGCCAGCAGCTTAGGACAGGGGTTTAATGAGCAGTTCTTC
>TRBV4-2|TRBD1|TRBJ1-2|15|NA
CASSLDRARPYGYTF
TGTGCCAGCAGCCTGGACAGGGCAAGGCCCTATGGCTACACCTTC
>TRBV3-1/TRBV3-2|NA|TRBJ1-1|14|NA
CASSHTDMNTEAFF
TGTGCCAGCAGCCATACAGACATGAACACTGAAGCTTTCTTT
>TRBV5-6|NA|TRBJ2-7|16|NA
CASSLAQQGLVNEQYF
TGTGCCAGCAGCTTGGCCCAACAGGGTCTAGTCAACGAGCAGTACTTC
>TRBV2|NA|TRBJ1-4|13|NA
CASTGIHNEKLFF
TGTGCCAGTACCGGGATTCACAATGAAAAACTGTTTTTT
>TRBV19|TRBD1|TRBJ1-2|14|few
CASREDRGRDGYTF
TGTGCCAGTAGGGAGGACAGGGGGCGCGACGGCTACACCTTC
>TRBV5-6|TRBD1|TRBJ1-2|16|NA
CASSFPGQGANYGYTF
TGTGCCAGCAGCTTCCCTGGACAGGGGGCGAACTATGGCTACACCTTC
>TRBV19|NA|TRBJ2-6|15|NA
CASSTQGSGANVLTF
TGTGCCAGTAGTACGCAGGGTTCTGGGGCCAACGTCCTGACTTTC
>TRBV27|NA|TRBJ1-1|13|once
CASSWATNTEAFF
TGTGCCAGCAGTTGGGCCACGAACACTGAAGCTTTCTTT
>TRBV7-6|NA|TRBJ2-1|12|once
CASSWDNNEQFF
TGTGCCAGCAGCTGGGACAACAATGAGCAGTTCTTC
>TRBV5-5|NA|TRBJ1-5|15|NA
CASSLGQSSNQPQHF
TGTGCCAGCAGCTTGGGGCAATCCAGCAATCAGCCCCAGCATTTT
>TRBV21-1|NA|TRBJ2-5|14|NA
CASSKEAGEETQYF
TGTGCCAGCAGCAAAGAAGCGGGGGAAGAGACCCAGTACTTC
>TRBV27|TRBD1|TRBJ2-1|15|NA
CASSFGTGAYNEQFF
TGTGCCAGCAGTTTCGGGACAGGGGCCTACAATGAGCAGTTCTTC
>TRBV19|NA|TRBJ1-2|14|NA
CASSWDSPNYGYTF
TGTGCCAGTAGTTGGGACTCCCCTAACTATGGCTACACCTTC
>TRBV3-1/TRBV3-2|TRBD2|TRBJ2-2|15|few
CASSLAGANTGELFF
TGTGCCAGCAGCCTAGCGGGGGCGAACACCGGGGAGCTGTTTTTT
>TRBV5-1|TRBD1|TRBJ1-1|15|NA
CASSLAGQGATEAFF
TGCGCCAGCAGCTTGGCTGGACAGGGGGCAACTGAAGCTTTCTTT
>TRBV11-2|NA|TRBJ2-1|16|once
CASSVQQGSVINEQFF
TGTGCCAGCAGCGTACAACAGGGCAGTGTTATTAATGAGCAGTTCTTC
>TRBV19|NA|TRBJ1-5|15|NA
CASTIAGGIGQPQHF
TGTGCCAGTACGATCGCGGGGGGGATCGGACAGCCCCAGCATTTT
>TRBV3-1/TRBV3-2|NA|TRBJ2-5|12|NA
CASSPNQETQYF
TGTGCCAGCAGCCCCAACCAAGAGACCCAGTACTTC
>TRBV27|NA|TRBJ2-5|15|NA
CASSPSGDGEETQYF
TGTGCCAGCAGTCCAAGCGGTGACGGTGAAGAGACCCAGTACTTC